A selection of T cell receptor beta chains follows, all from one sample in a study of blood T cell repertoires in COVID-19. Some clones are missing from TCRdb's copy, which holds only in-frame ones; the method was immunoSEQ multiplex PCR. This repertoire shows hundreds of thousands of clones, 85% to 90% found once; its top ten account for nearly 4.5%. The sample was peripheral blood. The origin of the receptors is a man aged 50 or older with acute or convalescent COVID-19. CDR3s include the opening cysteine and the closing phenylalanine or tryptophan. Size tells how often a clone was seen (once, few, many) or the class of an expanded clone, and some rows leave it out.

j_call v_call clone_size cdr3_aa
TRBJ1-6 TRBV13 . CASSLQGRSSPLHF
TRBJ1-5 TRBV18 . CASSPGTGNDQPQHF
TRBJ1-1 TRBV27 . CASSLLVTGNTEAFF
TRBJ1-4 TRBV6-6 . CASTGEDRVGKLFF
TRBJ1-3 TRBV19 . CASSGQGFIGNTIYF
TRBJ2-7 TRBV4-2 . CASSPRGREYTYEQYF
TRBJ1-1 TRBV7-9 . CASSLDGIQNTEAFF
TRBJ2-7 TRBV2 once CASSGNRGGSYEQYF
TRBJ1-3 TRBV10-2 . CASSEDLSSGNTIYF
TRBJ1-1 TRBV7-2 . CASSLGGTGTTEAFF
TRBJ1-2 TRBV19 . CASSIRTADYGYTF
TRBJ2-7 TRBV11-2 . CASSHTGTSNYEQYF
TRBJ1-1 TRBV2 . CARGLLNTEAFF